The rows below give T cell receptor beta chains drawn from one sample of a study of Ad26.COV2.S vaccination and SARS-CoV-2 variants. The repertoire was sequenced with immunoSEQ multiplex PCR; TCRdb's copy has only in-frame clones and lacks some. Of 300,000 to 400,000 clones in the sample, about 90% were seen once. The specimen was peripheral blood, collected after recovery from COVID-19. The receptors were gathered from a human donor who had recovered from COVID-19. Each CDR3 is given with its conserved first and last residue. Each record gives: clone size, D gene, V gene, J gene, CDR3 DNA, CDR3 protein. A D gene is named only where the DNA matches it firmly. The size entry is marked missing in some rows and otherwise reads once, few, many or a size class.

>-|-|TRBV7-8|TRBJ1-2
TGTGCCAGCAGCTCTAACTATGGCTACACCTTC
CASSSNYGYTF
>once|-|TRBV10-3|TRBJ2-7
TGTGCCATCAGTGAGTCGGCCTCCTACGAGCAGTACTTC
CAISESASYEQYF
>-|TRBD2|TRBV6-2/TRBV6-3|TRBJ2-2
TGTGCCAGCAGTATGCCTCGACTAGCGGGGGGGGCGTCCGGGGAGCTGTTTTTT
CASSMPRLAGGASGELFF
>-|-|TRBV24-1|TRBJ1-4
TGTGCCACCAGTGCGGATTCAGGGAGCAGGAATGAAAAACTGTTTTTT
CATSADSGSRNEKLFF
>-|-|TRBV12-3/TRBV12-4|TRBJ1-6
TGTGCCAGCAGTTTAAGCAATTCACCCCTCCACTTT
CASSLSNSPLHF
>-|-|TRBV7-9|TRBJ2-5
TGTGCCAGCAGCTTAGCTGGATGGGAGACCCAGTACTTC
CASSLAGWETQYF
>-|-|TRBV19|TRBJ2-5
TGTGCCAGTAGAGGGGGGGTCCAAGAGACCCAGTACTTC
CASRGGVQETQYF
>-|-|TRBV4-1|TRBJ1-4
TGCGCCAGCAGCCAGGGTCCCGCAAACGGAAAACTGTTTTTT
CASSQGPANGKLFF
>-|-|TRBV9|TRBJ1-4
TGTGCCAGCAGCGTAGGGACGGGTAGTAATGAAAAACTGTTTTTT
CASSVGTGSNEKLFF
>once|-|TRBV5-6|TRBJ1-2
TGTGCCAGCACCTTTGGAGTCCCAGGGATAGGCTACACCTTC
CASTFGVPGIGYTF
>-|TRBD1|TRBV11-2|TRBJ2-1
TGTGCCAGCAGCTCCCCCGGGACAGGGATAAACAATGAGCAGTTCTTC
CASSSPGTGINNEQFF
>once|-|TRBV5-1|TRBJ2-3
TGCGCCAGCACAACGCAGGGTGGCACAGATACGCAGTATTTT
CASTTQGGTDTQYF
>-|-|TRBV27|TRBJ2-2
TGTGCTGTTGGGGCCGGGGAGCTGTTTTTT
CAVGAGELFF
>-|-|TRBV7-2|TRBJ1-5
TGTGCCAGCAGCCCGAGGTCAGGGCTTCAGCCCCAGCATTTT
CASSPRSGLQPQHF
>-|-|TRBV2|TRBJ1-5
TGTGCCAGCAGTGAACCCCGCGGGGGACGTTATAGCAATCAGCCCCAGCATTTT
CASSEPRGGRYSNQPQHF
>-|-|TRBV5-6|TRBJ1-4
TGTGCCAGCAGCTTTCTTGCCCCGGGGGAAAAACTGTTTTTT
CASSFLAPGEKLFF
>-|-|TRBV10-3|TRBJ1-1
TGTGCCTCTGTAAGGGGATTGAACACTGAAGCTTTCTTT
CASVRGLNTEAFF
>-|-|TRBV9|TRBJ2-3
TGTGCCAGCAGCGTAGGGGACGACACAGATACGCAGTATTTT
CASSVGDDTDTQYF
>-|-|TRBV29-1|TRBJ2-3
TGCAGCGTTGAAGATTCGGGGACACCAGATACGCAGTATTTT
CSVEDSGTPDTQYF
>-|TRBD1|TRBV10-2|TRBJ1-6
TGCGCCACCACAGGGGGAAATTCACCCCTCCACTTT
CATTGGNSPLHF
>-|TRBD1|TRBV4-3|TRBJ2-2
TGCGCCAGCAGCCCCGGGACAGGGAACACCGGGGAGCTGTTTTTT
CASSPGTGNTGELFF
>-|-|TRBV6-5|TRBJ1-2
TGTGCCAGCAGTCGACGGCCAAACTATGGCTACACCTTC
CASSRRPNYGYTF
>-|-|TRBV3-1/TRBV3-2|TRBJ2-4
TGTGCCAGCAGGAGTAGACCCTCTTTGGGGGGCCAGAACATTCAGTACTTC
CASRSRPSLGGQNIQYF
>-|-|TRBV7-9|TRBJ1-3
TGTGCCAGCAGCCCAGTTGGTGGATCTGGAAACACCATATATTTT
CASSPVGGSGNTIYF